These 16 T cell receptor beta chains originate from one sample sequenced in a study of shared clonotypes between healthy human individuals. Assay: immunoSEQ multiplex PCR; the TCRdb copy retains only in-frame clones and omits some. This sample carries roughly 700,000 clones, under 80% of them seen once, and the ten largest clones take 1.5% to 2%. The sequencing sample was made of memory CD4+ T cells sorted from blood. Indicated subset: CD45RA-negative fraction. Receptors were obtained from a woman aged 25-40 years in good health.

This clone was detected only once. The chain has TRBV6-5 and TRBJ1-1, with D possibly being TRBD1 (6 bases). Germline V gene sequence: CDR1 MNHEY, CDR2 SVGAGI. V shed 5 bases and J shed 5 bases, with 9 bases lying between them. CDR3 length equals 12 residues. The CDR3 loop reads CASSERGTEAFF. For the CDR3, the DNA is TGTGCCAGCAGTGAGAGGGGGACTGAAGCTTTCTTT.

The gene calls are TRBV18 and TRBJ1-5; 9 nucleotides align to TRBD1. J was trimmed by 7 bases and V by 4 bases; bases with no gene match: 5. Germline-derived CDR1 and CDR2 are KGHSH and LQKENI. CDR3 size: 14 residues. In DNA form, the CDR3 reads TGTGCCAGCTCACTGGGGACAGGGCAGCAGCCCCAGCATTTT. The encoded protein is CASSLGTGQQPQHF.

The V call is TRBV6-6, the J call TRBJ2-2, with 10 bases identical to TRBD2. The V and J ends lost 6 bases and 6 bases, in that order; junction bases with no gene match: 7. The CDR3 consists of 15 residues. Germline V gives CDR1 MNHNY, CDR2 SVGAGI (reference sequence). CDR3 sequence reads: CASRNLAGDPGELFF. Written as DNA, the CDR3 is TGTGCCAGCAGGAACCTAGCGGGAGACCCCGGGGAGCTGTTTTTT.

This chain joins TRBV7-3 and TRBJ1-1; no clear D. Germline CDR1 SGHTA, CDR2 FQGTGA. The CDR3 sequence is 13 residues long. Trimming stripped 4 bases from V and 1 base from J, with 7 bases between. The CDR3 sequence: CASSSGGNTEAFF. CDR3 bases: TGTGCCAGCAGCTCTGGCGGGAACACTGAAGCTTTCTTT. The full variable domain, with the rest looked up from reference TRBV7-3 and TRBJ1-1, is GAGVSQTPSNKVTEKGKYVELRCDPISGHTALYWYRQSLGQGPEFLIYFQGTGAADDSGLPNDRFFAVRPEGSVSTLKIQRTERGDSAVYLCASSSGGNTEAFFGQGTRLTVV.

V usage is TRBV29-1 and J usage is TRBJ2-2; the D gene is possibly TRBD1 (6 bases). The ends were cut back, 4 bases at V and 6 bases at J, with 6 bases in the middle. CDR3 length equals 11 residues. Germline CDR1 SQVTM, CDR2 ANQGSEA. CDR3 region: CSVAGAGELFF. The CDR3 DNA reads as TGCAGCGTTGCAGGGGCCGGGGAGCTGTTTTTT.

Details on this clone: A much larger clone lies one base from this, so it may be a read error. The chain has TRBV7-9 and TRBJ2-3; D is undetermined. CDR3 size: 12 residues. Trimming left V 5 bases short and J 3 bases short, with 6 bases between. Germline V CDR1 and CDR2: SEHNR, FQNEAQ (reference sequence). As DNA, the CDR3 is TGTGCCAGCAGCGTAGAGACAGATACGCAGTATTTT. This gives the protein CASSVETDTQYF.

The J gene is TRBJ1-2, the V gene TRBV2, with 12 bases identical to TRBD1. J gave up 4 bases and V 5 bases, and 8 bases lay outside the gene matches. The germline V gene has CDR1 SNHLY and CDR2 FYNNEI. This CDR3 comprises 16 residues. The CDR3 region has the DNA TGTGCCAGCAGTCCGGGACAGGGGGCGCGAGGCTATGGCTACACCTTC. Amino acid sequence: CASSPGQGARGYGYTF.

The rearrangement uses TRBV5-1 and TRBJ2-1, with D tentatively TRBD2 (5 bases). The CDR3 is 17 amino acids. V was shortened by 4 bases and J by 3 bases, with 20 bases between the two germline ends. The germline V gene has CDR1 SGHRS and CDR2 YFSETQ. This CDR3 reads CASSPDRLTARYNEQFF. The DNA of the CDR3 is TGCGCCAGCAGCCCTGATCGACTAACCGCCCGCTACAATGAGCAGTTCTTC.

The chain is built from TRBV18 and TRBJ2-6; TRBD1 agrees at 7 bases. V lost 3 bases, J lost 0 bases, and 5 bases stayed unmatched. Looked up from germline, CDR1 is KGHSH and CDR2 is LQKENI. CDR3 size: 17 residues. The DNA of the CDR3 is TGTGCCAGCTCACCGGGACAGACGAGCTCTGGGGCCAACGTCCTGACTTTC. The encoded protein is CASSPGQTSSGANVLTF.

With regard to this clone: A much larger clone lies a single base off, so this may be a read error. The chain links TRBV6-1 to TRBJ2-1; no definite D call. Germline loops: CDR1 MNHNS, CDR2 SASEGT. The CDR3 runs to 13 residues. Trimming took 6 bases from V and 0 from J, leaving 6 bases between them. The chain's CDR3 is CASSDASYNEQFF. The CDR3 DNA sequence: TGTGCCAGCAGCGACGCCTCCTACAATGAGCAGTTCTTC.

This clone was seen only once. V is TRBV2 and J is TRBJ2-1, with D unresolved. Trimming stripped 4 bases from V and 7 bases from J, with 8 bases between. The germline V gene has CDR1 SNHLY and CDR2 FYNNEI. This CDR3 spans 12 amino acids. This CDR3 is CASSAPLNEQFF. DNA for the CDR3: TGTGCCAGCAGTGCCCCCTTAAATGAGCAGTTCTTC.

The rearrangement uses TRBV5-4 and TRBJ1-3, with a tentative D call TRBD1 (6 bases). This CDR3 is 15 amino acids long. Looked up from germline, CDR1 is SGHNT and CDR2 is YYREEE (reference sequence). V was trimmed by 3 bases and J by 4 bases, leaving 14 bases between them. The CDR3 DNA reads as TGTGCCAGCAGCTCACGGGACACCGGGGGAAACACCATATATTTT. Protein: CASSSRDTGGNTIYF.

The chain joins TRBV28 to TRBJ2-1; 10 bases match TRBD2. Germline CDR1 reads MDHEN; CDR2 reads SYDVKM. The CDR3 has 14 residues. Trimming at V came to 7 bases and at J to 3 bases, leaving 3 bases not matched to a gene. The CDR3 DNA reads as TGTGCCAGCATTCGACTAGCGGGCTACAATGAGCAGTTCTTC. Its translation is CASIRLAGYNEQFF.

The chain is built from TRBV4-2 and TRBJ1-5; 8 bases map to TRBD1. After removal of 0 bases from V and 9 bases from J, the junction contained 7 bases not matched to a gene. The CDR3 has 15 residues. The germline V gene has CDR1 LGHNA and CDR2 YNFKEQ. The CDR3 nucleotides are TGTGCCAGCAGCCAAGATCGGACAGGGAGTCGGCCCCAGCATTTT. It translates to CASSQDRTGSRPQHF.

This clone has just one count. The gene calls are TRBV6-1 and TRBJ2-3; D is perhaps TRBD2 (5 bases). Trimming shortened V by 8 bases and J by 2 bases, and 17 bases separated the two germline ends. The germline CDR1 and CDR2 sequences are MNHNS and SASEGT. This CDR3 has 15 residues. The CDR3 here is CASADAGALTDTQYF. The DNA for the CDR3 is TGTGCCAGCGCCGATGCGGGCGCACTCACAGATACGCAGTATTTT.

The chain joins TRBV5-1 to TRBJ2-7; 10 bases agree with TRBD2. The V and J ends lost 5 bases and 6 bases, in that order; junction bases with no gene match: 8. This CDR3 region has 14 residues. CDR1 is SGHRS, CDR2 YFSETQ, per germline. The CDR3 sequence: CASSPGTSDFEQYF. The CDR3 DNA is TGCGCCAGCAGTCCCGGGACTAGCGATTTCGAGCAGTACTTC.